Listed here are 18 T cell receptor beta chains from one sample, sequenced in a study of control samples from healthy donors and cancer patients. Some clones are missing from TCRdb's copy, which holds only in-frame ones; the method was immunoSEQ multiplex PCR. This table has 75,000 to 100,000 clones, almost 90% appearing once. Specimen: blood. These receptors were obtained from a man aged 25-45 years in good health.

The rearrangement uses TRBV27 and TRBJ2-4; 8 bases agree with TRBD1. This CDR3 region has 14 residues. The V and J ends lost 6 bases and 6 bases, in that order; junction bases with no gene match: 7. CDR1 and CDR2 (germline): MNHEY, SMNVEV (reference sequence). The CDR3 sequence is CASSARQGSNIQYF. The CDR3 region has the DNA TGTGCCAGCAGCGCCAGACAGGGGTCAAACATTCAGTACTTC.

The chain links TRBV10-3 to TRBJ1-5, with D possibly being TRBD1 (6 bases). Germline V CDR1 and CDR2: ENHRY, SYGVKD. V gave up 6 bases and J gave up 5 bases, with 14 bases separating them. The CDR3 contains 14 residues. The CDR3 DNA reads TGTGCCATCAGCCGGGACGCAGGGGATCAGCCCCAGCATTTT. It translates to CAISRDAGDQPQHF.

The chain joins TRBV27 to TRBJ2-7; 9 bases fit TRBD1. The CDR3 runs to 13 residues. V lost 5 bases, J lost 3 bases, and 2 bases stayed unmatched. Germline values: CDR1 MNHEY, CDR2 SMNVEV (reference sequence). The CDR3 region has the DNA TGTGCCAGCAGTGCGGACAGGGGCTACGAGCAGTACTTC. The encoded protein is CASSADRGYEQYF.

V and J are TRBV29-1 and TRBJ2-3; TRBD2 agrees at 12 bases. Trimming cost V 8 bases and J 5 bases; bases outside gene matches: 26. Germline values: CDR1 SQVTM, CDR2 ANQGSEA. CDR3 length: 20 residues. CDR3 sequence: CSIRDRVLFGLAGRRDTQYF. The CDR3 DNA reads TGCAGCATCCGGGACAGGGTCCTATTTGGACTAGCGGGGAGGAGAGATACGCAGTATTTT.

The chain has TRBV6-1 and TRBJ1-1; D ambiguous. Trimming stripped 1 base from V and 5 bases from J, with 14 bases between. CDR3 length: 15 amino acids. Germline lookup yields CDR1 MNHNS and CDR2 SASEGT. CDR3 protein: CASSEVAFLRTEAFF. The CDR3 DNA sequence: TGTGCCAGCAGTGAAGTGGCTTTCCTCCGGACTGAAGCTTTCTTT.

This clone was seen a single time. The chain employs TRBV7-3 and TRBJ1-1, with TRBD1 matching 8 bases. The CDR3 runs to 15 residues. The V segment lost 1 base and the J segment 3 bases; nucleotides outside the gene matches: 4. The germline CDR1 and CDR2 sequences are SGHTA and FQGTGA. In nucleotides, the CDR3 is TGTGCCAGCAGCTTAAACAGGGGGTTGGACACTGAAGCTTTCTTT. Translated: CASSLNRGLDTEAFF. Variable domain in full (rest from reference TRBV7-3 and TRBJ1-1): GAGVSQTPSNKVTEKGKYVELRCDPISGHTALYWYRQSLGQGPEFLIYFQGTGAADDSGLPNDRFFAVRPEGSVSTLKIQRTERGDSAVYLCASSLNRGLDTEAFFGQGTRLTVV.

V gene TRBV28 combines with J gene TRBJ2-1, with D unresolved. The CDR3 sequence is 10 residues long. Per germline, CDR1 MDHEN and CDR2 SYDVKM. Trimming removed 6 bases from V and 5 bases from J, with 2 bases in between. Written as DNA, the CDR3 is TGTGCCAGCAGGCACAATGAGCAGTTCTTC. Residues: CASRHNEQFF.

CDR3 amino acids: CSVDEPENTEAFF. The CDR3 coding sequence is TGCAGCGTTGACGAGCCGGAGAACACTGAAGCTTTCTTT. This chain joins TRBV29-1 and TRBJ1-1, with D uncertain. Germline-derived CDR1 and CDR2 are SQVTM and ANQGSEA. With 3 bases removed from V and 1 base from J, the gap between germline ends came to 9 bases. The CDR3 is made up of 13 amino acids.

The chain joins TRBV9 to TRBJ2-4; TRBD2 might be the D (6 bases). V was pared by 4 bases and J by 0 bases, with 14 bases between. The V gene's germline CDR1 is SGDLS and CDR2 YYNGEE. This CDR3 comprises 16 residues. The CDR3 reads CASSTRDWQAKNIQYF. CDR3 DNA sequence: TGTGCCAGCAGCACAAGGGACTGGCAAGCCAAAAACATTCAGTACTTC.

The rearrangement joins TRBV13 to TRBJ2-2, with a tentative D call TRBD2 (6 bases). CDR3 length: 16 residues. V gave up 4 bases and J gave up 1 base, with 13 bases separating them. Germline V gene sequence: CDR1 PRHDT, CDR2 FYEKMQ (reference sequence). This CDR3 reads CASSSIAAGNTGELFF. The CDR3 DNA reads as TGTGCCAGCAGCTCCATTGCAGCGGGGAACACCGGGGAGCTGTTTTTT.

This chain connects TRBV2 to TRBJ2-7; no definite D call. Per germline, CDR1 SNHLY and CDR2 FYNNEI. The CDR3 runs to 15 residues. Trimming left V 2 bases short and J 6 bases short, with 17 bases between. The chain's CDR3 is CASSEIPVLEGEQYF. CDR3 nucleotide sequence: TGTGCCAGCAGTGAAATCCCGGTGCTCGAAGGCGAGCAGTACTTC.

The chain combines TRBV19 with TRBJ2-1; TRBD2 agrees at 11 bases. V trimming: 5 bases; J trimming: 8 bases; junction bases outside the gene matches: 11. Germline loops: CDR1 LNHDA, CDR2 SQIVND (reference sequence). CDR3 size: 16 residues. CDR3 residues: CASSLGGTSGVDEQFF. Here the CDR3 DNA reads TGTGCCAGTAGTTTGGGGGGGACTAGCGGTGTCGATGAGCAGTTCTTC.

V gene TRBV19 combines with J gene TRBJ2-6; 8 bases align to TRBD2. V was clipped by 0 bases and J by 1 base; unmatched bases: 8. Germline assignment: CDR1 LNHDA and CDR2 SQIVND (reference sequence). The CDR3 has 19 amino acids. CDR3 sequence reads: CASSIDAGTRGSGANVLTF. The DNA for the CDR3 is TGTGCCAGTAGTATAGATGCCGGGACTAGAGGTTCTGGGGCCAACGTCCTGACTTTC.

With respect to this clone: The same CDR3 arises from other DNA sequences in this sample as well. The chain employs TRBV5-1 and TRBJ2-7; no reliable D call. Trimming removed 3 bases at V and 2 bases at J, with 3 bases between. Per germline, CDR1 SGHRS and CDR2 YFSETQ. The CDR3 covers 11 residues. The CDR3 protein is CASSSAYEQYF. For the CDR3, the DNA is TGCGCCAGCAGCTCAGCCTACGAGCAGTACTTC. Full variable domain (rest looked up from reference TRBV5-1 and TRBJ2-7): KAGVTQTPRYLIKTRGQQVTLSCSPISGHRSVSWYQQTPGQGLQFLFEYFSETQRNKGNFPGRFSGRQFSNSRSEMNVSTLELGDSALYLCASSSAYEQYFGPGTRLTVT.

This rearrangement joins TRBV19 to TRBJ1-1; D might be TRBD1 (6 bases). The CDR3 covers 13 residues. With 6 bases removed from V and 2 bases from J, the gap between germline ends came to 10 bases. CDR1 and CDR2 (germline): LNHDA, SQIVND (reference sequence). The CDR3 reads CASSWDKNTEAFF. DNA of the CDR3: TGTGCCAGTAGCTGGGACAAAAACACTGAAGCTTTCTTT. Complete variable domain (other parts from reference TRBV19 and TRBJ1-1): DGGITQSPKYLFRKEGQNVTLSCEQNLNHDAMYWYRQDPGQGLRLIYYSQIVNDFQKGDIAEGYSVSREKKESFPLTVTSAQKNPTAFYLCASSWDKNTEAFFGQGTRLTVV.

This clone has just a few counts. This chain links TRBV30 with TRBJ1-1; D unclear. Trimming cost V 4 bases and J 6 bases, with 18 bases left between them. The CDR3 is made up of 14 amino acids. Germline V CDR1 and CDR2: GTSNPN, SVGIG (reference sequence). CDR3 amino acids: CAWTVAGYSPEAFF. The CDR3 DNA reads TGTGCCTGGACGGTAGCCGGGTATAGTCCTGAAGCTTTCTTT.

The chain employs TRBV28 and TRBJ2-2; either TRBD1 or TRBD2 may supply D (5 bases each). Germline CDR1 is MDHEN and CDR2 is SYDVKM. The V end was cut by 6 bases, the J end by 0 bases, with 8 bases between. The CDR3 has 14 amino acids. CDR3 sequence reads: CASRGVSNTGELFF. The DNA of the CDR3 is TGTGCCAGCAGGGGGGTCTCGAACACCGGGGAGCTGTTTTTT.

The CDR3 DNA follows: TGCGCCAGCAGCTTGGCCCCGCTGACGGGTGAAAAACTGTTTTTT. Its protein is CASSLAPLTGEKLFF. The chain recombines TRBV5-1 with TRBJ1-4, with D uncertain. CDR3 size: 15 residues. V was clipped by 0 bases and J by 7 bases, with 13 bases between them. Germline V gives CDR1 SGHRS, CDR2 YFSETQ.